This is a list of T cell receptor beta chains from one sample in a study of technical replicates of blood from several donors. The repertoire was sequenced with immunoSEQ multiplex PCR; TCRdb's copy has only in-frame clones and lacks some. The sample lists some 80,000 clones; 90% to 95% were seen once. The sequenced sample consisted of T cells isolated from PBMCs. These receptors originate from a human donor in good health. The CDR3 runs from the conserved cysteine through the conserved F or W. The order of the fields is V gene, D gene, CDR3 protein. The D gene is left open where the match is weak.

TRBV10-1 . CASSDQGTGELFF
TRBV4-1 . CASSQTLGVYSGANVLTF
TRBV11-3 TRBD2 CASNSGGSYNEQFF
TRBV28 TRBD1 CASRRTGVYEQYF
TRBV27 . CASRRQGQETQYF
TRBV11-3 . CASSLGPGNTEAFF
TRBV15 . CATSPDGGGGYGYTF
TRBV27 TRBD1 CASRTGGSSNQPQHF
TRBV4-1 TRBD2 CASSLGGRTGELFF
TRBV6-5 TRBD2 CASSYSFASGADTQYF
TRBV7-9 TRBD1 CASSTRQGWPGELFF
TRBV29-1 . CSVLTGNPGEQYF
TRBV7-6 TRBD2 CASSLARAGTYNEQFF
TRBV5-4 TRBD2 CASSLRLAGGGDEQFF
TRBV28 TRBD2 CASSLWGTSGAYEQYF
TRBV5-8 TRBD1 CASSSRDRGEKLFF
TRBV7-9 . CASSLGFGYEQYF
TRBV29-1 TRBD2 CSVTPPGGHNEQFF
TRBV5-1 . CASSYGQSSYEQYF
TRBV4-1 . CASSQDWGQGYQPQHF
TRBV4-1 . CASSQVWPGDNSPLHF
TRBV28 TRBD1 CASRRTGFNEKLFF
TRBV18 . CASSPRADYGYTF